This is a list of T cell receptor beta chains from one sample in a study of control samples from healthy donors and cancer patients. Some clones are missing from TCRdb's copy, which holds only in-frame ones; the method was immunoSEQ multiplex PCR. The repertoire holds around 130,000 clones, with around 90% as singletons. Sequenced sample: blood. Receptors were obtained from a man aged 50 to 59 in good health. Both conserved end residues are part of each CDR3. A D gene is named only where the DNA matches it firmly. Clone size, where shown, is once, few, many, or a class for clones that have expanded.

d_call j_call clone_size v_call cdr3_nt cdr3_aa
TRBD2 TRBJ2-5 once TRBV5-1 TGCGCCAGCGCGGTAGCGGGGGGGGAGACCCAGTACTTC CASAVAGGETQYF
TRBD1 TRBJ2-7 . TRBV11-2 TGTGCCAGCAGCTTACCGGGACAGGGGGCCTACGAGCAGTACTTC CASSLPGQGAYEQYF
. TRBJ1-6 once TRBV6-5 TGTGCCAGCAGTCGCCACAAAGGGAAAAATTCACCCCTCCACTTT CASSRHKGKNSPLHF
. TRBJ1-4 . TRBV2 TGTGCCAGCACCCGGGACCTTAATGAAAAACTGTTTTTT CASTRDLNEKLFF
. TRBJ2-7 . TRBV7-2 TGTGCCAGCAGCTTTGGGTGGGGGCGCAGCTACGAGCAGTACTTC CASSFGWGRSYEQYF
. TRBJ2-2 . TRBV15 TGTGCCACCAGCAGAGGTTCGGGACAGAACACCGGGGAGCTGTTTTTT CATSRGSGQNTGELFF
. TRBJ2-7 . TRBV7-8 TGTGCCAGCAGCTTAGTAAGCCAGGGAAAGGACGAGCAGTACTTC CASSLVSQGKDEQYF
TRBD1 TRBJ2-7 . TRBV29-1 TGCAGCGTGTTGACAGGGAAGGCGTACGAGCAGTACTTC CSVLTGKAYEQYF
TRBD1 TRBJ2-7 few TRBV2 TGTGCCAGCAAAGGACAGGGGTTCGAGCAGTACTTC CASKGQGFEQYF
. TRBJ1-1 few TRBV9 TGTGCCAGCAGCGCGCCGGGACCGGGGGGGATCACTGAAGCTTTCTTT CASSAPGPGGITEAFF
. TRBJ2-2 . TRBV4-1 TGCGCCAGCAGCCACCCACAGAATTCGACCACCGGGGAGCTGTTTTTT CASSHPQNSTTGELFF
. TRBJ1-1 . TRBV6-4 TGTGCCAGCGCTCAAGCTCCGAACACTGAAGCTTTCTTT CASAQAPNTEAFF
TRBD1 TRBJ2-2 . TRBV19 TGTGCCAGTAGGTTCAGGGGGTTCACCGGGGAGCTGTTTTTT CASRFRGFTGELFF
TRBD1 TRBJ1-3 . TRBV18 TGTGCCAGCTCACCAACACAGGGGCTCTACTCTGGAAACACCATATATTTT CASSPTQGLYSGNTIYF
. TRBJ1-5 . TRBV18 TGTGCCAGCTCACCCCGACAAAAGGGCCAGCCCCAGCATTTT CASSPRQKGQPQHF
. TRBJ1-2 . TRBV30 TGTGCCTGGAGCCTGGGGGCGGGCTACACCTTC CAWSLGAGYTF
. TRBJ2-2 . TRBV5-1 TGCGCCAGCAGCTTGCCGATCACCGGGGAGCTGTTTTTT CASSLPITGELFF
TRBD2 TRBJ2-5 . TRBV30 TGTGCCTGGAGTGTGGGAGGGAAAGAGACCCAGTACTTC CAWSVGGKETQYF
. TRBJ1-1 . TRBV29-1 TGCAGCGTCAGGAACTTGAACACTGAAGCTTTCTTT CSVRNLNTEAFF
. TRBJ1-1 . TRBV25-1 TGTGCCAGCAGTGATTTGGGGACCATGAACACTGAAGCTTTCTTT CASSDLGTMNTEAFF
. TRBJ1-2 . TRBV3-1/TRBV3-2 TGTGCCAGCAGCCAAGATACTGGGCGCTATGGCTACACCTTC CASSQDTGRYGYTF
. TRBJ1-5 . TRBV18 TGTGCCAGCTCTCCCCAGGGCAATCAGCCCCAGCATTTT CASSPQGNQPQHF
. TRBJ1-1 once TRBV5-1 TGCGCCAGCAGCTTCCAACGGGGTGTGAACACTGAAGCTTTCTTT CASSFQRGVNTEAFF
. TRBJ2-1 . TRBV9 TGTGCCAGCAGCGTAGAGGGCGAGACACGATACAATGAGCAGTTCTTC CASSVEGETRYNEQFF
. TRBJ1-1 . TRBV29-1 TGCAGCGTTGAAGATCGGGCCAACACTGAAGCTTTCTTT CSVEDRANTEAFF
. TRBJ1-3 . TRBV10-2 TGCGCCAGCAGCACATACCAAGGCTCTGGAAACACCATATATTTT CASSTYQGSGNTIYF
TRBD1 TRBJ1-2 . TRBV29-1 TGCAGCGTCTCCGGGACAGGGGGCTTTAGGTATGGCTACACCTTC CSVSGTGGFRYGYTF
. TRBJ1-3 . TRBV11-2 TGTGCCAGCAGCTTAGTGGGGCAAGGAAACACCATATATTTT CASSLVGQGNTIYF
. TRBJ1-2 . TRBV5-6 TGTGCCAGCAGCTCCAGGGGAATGTACTATGGCTACACCTTC CASSSRGMYYGYTF
. TRBJ2-2 . TRBV5-1 TGCGCCAGCAGCTTGGTGTCGCAGGCAGGGGCGATCGGGGAGCTGTTTTTT CASSLVSQAGAIGELFF
TRBD1 TRBJ1-2 . TRBV6-5 TGTGCCAGCCATACAGGGGCCCGTCATGGCTACACCTTC CASHTGARHGYTF
. TRBJ2-3 . TRBV7-9 TGTGCCAGCAGCTTAGGGACAGCACTAAATACGCAGTATTTT CASSLGTALNTQYF
. TRBJ1-2 . TRBV5-6 TGTGCCAGCGAGGGCAGAACCAATCTCTATGGCTACACCTTC CASEGRTNLYGYTF
. TRBJ1-5 few TRBV12-3/TRBV12-4 TGTGCCAGCAGTTTGAGGGATCAGCCCCAGCATTTT CASSLRDQPQHF
. TRBJ2-2 . TRBV5-1 TGCGCCAGCAGCTTGGACGGGGCGAACACCGGGGAGCTGTTTTTT CASSLDGANTGELFF
TRBD1 TRBJ2-7 once TRBV27 TGTGCCAGCAGGACCGGGACAGGGCCCTACGAGCAGTACTTC CASRTGTGPYEQYF
TRBD2 TRBJ2-2 . TRBV12-3/TRBV12-4 TGTGCCAGCAGTTTTGGGGGGGTCGGGGAGCTGTTTTTT CASSFGGVGELFF
. TRBJ1-1 . TRBV19 TGTGCCAGTAAGAACAGGGCGAACACTGAAGCTTTCTTT CASKNRANTEAFF
. TRBJ2-3 . TRBV5-8 TGTGCCAGCAGCCACGGTTATACGCAGTATTTT CASSHGYTQYF
TRBD1 TRBJ1-2 . TRBV5-4 TGTGCCAGCAGCTCACAGGGGGCCCTGGAGGGCTACACCTTC CASSSQGALEGYTF